This T cell receptor beta chain was observed in a study of early T cells in non-severe SARS-CoV-2 infection. Study as a whole: Bulk RNA taken from unsorted whole blood was sequenced, leaving chains unpaired.

This clonotype was detected many times. The antigen remains undetermined. Unique molecular identifiers were attached to individual cDNA molecules. MiXCR was run by TCRdb on the 5' RACE reads, yielding one entry per CDR3 protein. The sample lists tens of thousands of distinct CDR3 sequences; 5% to 5.5% were seen once. Regarding the study as a whole: Anti-spike CD8 specificities were favored by VDJdb matching, whose results missed private and CD4 specificities.

This CDR3 has 15 amino acids. The junction had 6 bases not matched to a gene; V was cut back by 3 bases and J by 7 bases. Per the germline V gene, CDR1 is SGHRS and CDR2 is YFSETQ. Sequencing used whole blood. The chain joins TRBV5-1 to TRBJ1-4, with 10 positions matching TRBD1. The sequence was obtained from an adult who was a healthcare worker with PCR-confirmed SARS-CoV-2 infection or an uninfected control (not recorded which). CDR3 nucleotide sequence: TGCGCCAGCAGCTCCGGGACAGGGGATCGTGAAAAACTGTTTTTT. Translating it yields CASSSGTGDREKLFF.